These 26 T cell receptor beta chains were all obtained from the same sample, sequenced in a study of T cell repertoires in cytomegalovirus infection (dated by TCRdb to between 2018 and 2021). The treatment or condition label on this specimen signifies: in vitro stimulation with specific CMV peptide epitopes to enrich CMV-specific T cells. No antigen has been identified for these receptors. These reads were obtained on an Illumina HiSeq 1500. Through fastp at Q25 and MiXCR, TCRdb rebuilt clones from the public reads, retaining in-frame beta chains. Records with the same CDR3 protein are collapsed into one entry carrying the most frequent genes and DNA. The sample profile shows tens of thousands of distinct CDR3 sequences; roughly 37% of them were found once. The ten largest clones take up approximately 95% of the sample. The input for sequencing was CD8+ T cells from cultured PBMCs, taken from culture after CMV antigen stimulation. Receptor source: a human donor in good health (CMV status not recorded). Some clones in this sample may be carry-over from other donors' samples.

The chain joins TRBV29-1 to TRBJ2-1; possibly TRBD1 for D (5 bases). Germline CDR1 SQVTM, CDR2 ANQGSEA. CDR3 size: 14 residues. V lost 5 bases to trimming and J lost 6 bases, with 17 bases between them. The CDR3 DNA sequence: TGCAGCGTTTTTACAGGCAGGGCCGTCAATGAGCAGTTCTTC. It specifies CSVFTGRAVNEQFF.

The CDR3 reads CASSVAQGAGYGYTF. The CDR3 DNA reads as TGTGCCAGCAGCGTCGCACAGGGGGCAGGCTATGGCTACACCTTC. The genes are TRBV7-8 and TRBJ1-2, with 9 positions matching TRBD1. In germline, CDR1 is SGHVS, CDR2 FQNEAQ. V shed 5 bases, J shed 4 bases, and the junction held 8 bases outside the gene matches. The CDR3 loop spans 15 amino acids.

The CDR3 region has the DNA TGTGCCAGCAGTTCTAGGAAAGGAGGGTTCTACGAGCAGTACTTC. Encoded protein: CASSSRKGGFYEQYF. This chain uses TRBV27 with TRBJ2-7; a weak D match, TRBD2 (6 bases). The CDR3 is 15 residues long. The germline V gene has CDR1 MNHEY and CDR2 SMNVEV (reference sequence). Trimming took 4 bases from V and 3 from J, leaving 16 bases between them.

Concerning this clonotype: A read error may produce the germline difference seen at one junction end. This rearrangement joins TRBV29-1 to TRBJ1-1; a possible D gene is TRBD1 (5 bases). CDR1 and CDR2 from the germline V gene are SQVTM and ANQGSEA. The CDR3 is 12 residues long. CDR3 DNA sequence: TGCAGCGCCCGCCAAAGTGGGGACCGACCCCGTTTT. This translates into CSARQSGDRPRF.

In its sample, this clonotype was seen a few times. V usage is TRBV11-1 and J usage is TRBJ1-1, with no clear D. V was pared by 5 bases and J by 0 bases, with 16 bases between. From germline, CDR1 is SGHAT and CDR2 FQDESV (reference sequence). The CDR3 sequence is 16 residues long. The CDR3 DNA is TGTGCCAGCAGCCAACGTCCCTATTCCATGAACACTGAAGCTTTCTTT. The encoded protein is CASSQRPYSMNTEAFF.

This clonotype has a handful of counts. The chain uses TRBV7-9 and TRBJ2-7; D might be TRBD2 (6 bases). Trimming pared 3 bases from V and 5 bases from J, leaving 11 bases between. The CDR3 sequence is 13 residues long. From germline, CDR1 is SEHNR and CDR2 FQNEAQ (reference sequence). CDR3 protein: CASSFWGENEQYF. CDR3 nucleotides: TGTGCCAGCAGCTTTTGGGGGGAGAACGAGCAGTACTTC.

The rearrangement uses TRBV18 and TRBJ1-1; TRBD1 matches at 8 bases. The germline CDR1 and CDR2 sequences are KGHSH and LQKENI. This CDR3 is 15 amino acids long. V shed 5 bases and J 0 bases; nucleotides not matched to a gene: 5. CDR3 nucleotides: TGTGCCAGCTCATCCGGGACAGGACTGAACACTGAAGCTTTCTTT. Encoded protein: CASSSGTGLNTEAFF.

The chain joins TRBV10-3 to TRBJ2-7, with a tentative D call TRBD1 (6 bases). The germline CDR1 and CDR2 sequences are ENHRY and SYGVKD. The CDR3 is 15 residues long. V shed 4 bases and J shed 2 bases, with 15 bases lying between them. The CDR3 reads CAISGDTNLPYEQYF. The DNA of the CDR3 is TGTGCCATCAGTGGGGACACAAATCTCCCCTACGAGCAGTACTTC.

This clonotype was observed a handful of times. The rearrangement uses TRBV12-3 or TRBV12-4 and TRBJ1-5; D not resolved. The CDR3 is 16 amino acids. V lost 4 bases, J lost 0 bases, and 13 bases lay in between. The CDR3 is CASSSRWEDSNQPQHF. The CDR3 region has the DNA TGTGCCAGCAGTTCCCGGTGGGAAGATAGCAATCAGCCCCAGCATTTT.

The chain carries TRBV6-8 and TRBJ2-1; TRBD1 matches 10 bases. Germline V lookup: CDR1 MNHGY, CDR2 SAAAGT. Trimming cost V 4 bases and J 8 bases; bases outside gene matches: 11. The CDR3 spans 16 residues. In DNA, the CDR3 is TGTGCCAGCAGTTCCACCGGACAGGGGGTCTTGGATGAGCAGTTCTTC. This codes for CASSSTGQGVLDEQFF.

In this sample, this clonotype turned up many times. V usage is TRBV7-2 and J usage is TRBJ2-5; D is undetermined. V was trimmed by 5 bases and J by 2 bases, leaving 15 bases between them. Germline V lookup: CDR1 SGHTA, CDR2 FQGNSA. The CDR3 loop spans 15 amino acids. This CDR3 reads CASSLTSGEQETQYF. In DNA form, the CDR3 reads TGTGCCAGCAGCCTTACATCCGGTGAACAAGAGACCCAGTACTTC.

This chain joins TRBV19 and TRBJ2-5; maybe TRBD1 (6 bases). Trimming took off 1 base at V and 1 base at J, with 10 bases between the two ends. The CDR3 covers 15 residues. The V gene's germline CDR1 is LNHDA and CDR2 SQIVND (reference sequence). The CDR3 coding sequence is TGTGCCAGTAGTATAGGGCCAGGGGTCCAAGAGACCCAGTACTTC. It is translated as CASSIGPGVQETQYF.

This chain connects TRBV6-4 to TRBJ2-7, with D unresolved. CDR1 MRHNA and CDR2 SNTAGT come from the germline V gene. V was pared by 4 bases and J by 2 bases, with 3 bases between. This CDR3 is 11 amino acids long. CDR3 sequence: CASSAPYEQYF. The DNA for the CDR3 is TGTGCCAGCAGTGCCCCCTACGAGCAGTACTTC.

The V and J genes are TRBV9 and TRBJ2-7; D is tentatively TRBD1 or TRBD2 (5 bases each). Trimming removed 0 bases at V and 2 bases at J, with 15 bases between. Germline lookup yields CDR1 SGDLS and CDR2 YYNGEE. The length of the CDR3 is 16 residues. The CDR3 coding sequence is TGTGCCAGCAGCGTAGGTCCCGGGACGGGTACCTACGAGCAGTACTTC. Its translation: CASSVGPGTGTYEQYF.

The rearrangement joins TRBV9 to TRBJ2-3; 9 bases map to TRBD2. The ends lost 3 bases at V and 0 bases at J; junction bases unmatched: 5. Germline CDR1 SGDLS, CDR2 YYNGEE. This CDR3 is built from 16 residues. The CDR3 here is CASSALAGASTDTQYF. The CDR3 DNA is TGTGCCAGCAGCGCCTTAGCGGGGGCCAGCACAGATACGCAGTATTTT.

The rearrangement links TRBV7-2 to TRBJ1-5; D is ambiguous. The V and J ends lost 3 bases and 0 bases respectively, with 12 bases between them. The CDR3 has 16 residues. Germline V gene lookup returns CDR1 SGHTA and CDR2 FQGNSA. CDR3 loop: CASSLRAGNSNQPQHF. Here the CDR3 DNA reads TGTGCCAGCAGCTTGAGAGCCGGTAATAGCAATCAGCCCCAGCATTTT.

This clonotype was recorded a few times. The chain uses TRBV27 and TRBJ2-3; D is uncertain. The CDR3 loop spans 15 amino acids. V was trimmed by 10 bases and J by 1 base, leaving 18 bases between them. Germline V lookup: CDR1 MNHEY, CDR2 SMNVEV (reference sequence). CDR3 loop: CATSPDTGGTDTQYF. The CDR3 nucleotides read TGTGCCACATCTCCAGACACCGGTGGCACAGATACGCAGTATTTT.

The chain couples TRBV4-3 to TRBJ1-3, with D hard to call. Germline CDR1 is LGHNA and CDR2 is YSLEER. Trimming left V 5 bases short and J 1 base short, with 6 bases between. The CDR3 is 13 residues long. The CDR3 region has the DNA TGCGCCAGCAGCTCAAAATCTGGAAACACCATATATTTT. It specifies CASSSKSGNTIYF.

The chain carries TRBV29-1 and TRBJ2-5; D may match TRBD1 or TRBD2 (6 bases each). Looked up from germline, CDR1 is SQVTM and CDR2 is ANQGSEA. V lost 6 bases to trimming and J lost 2 bases, with 10 bases between them. CDR3 size: 12 residues. CDR3 in amino acids: CSVRGQQETQYF. CDR3 DNA sequence: TGCAGCGTCCGGGGGCAGCAAGAGACCCAGTACTTC.

The chain combines TRBV11-2 with TRBJ2-5; 8 bases are a match to TRBD2. V lost 6 bases, J lost 2 bases, and 5 bases stayed unmatched. From germline, CDR1 is SGHAT and CDR2 FQNNGV. The CDR3 covers 14 residues. The CDR3 DNA sequence: TGTGCCAGCAGGCCGACTAGCGCACAAGAGACCCAGTACTTC. This encodes CASRPTSAQETQYF.

This clonotype was seen a handful of times. The chain joins TRBV6-2 or TRBV6-3 to TRBJ2-5; D might be TRBD2 (7 bases). The CDR3 is 16 amino acids. Germline V gene data show CDR1 as MNHEY and CDR2 as SVGEGT. V lost 2 bases and J 2 bases, leaving 15 bases between the germline ends. CDR3 bases: TGTGCCAGCAGTTACACATGGACTAGGGGGCAAGAGACCCAGTACTTC. Translated: CASSYTWTRGQETQYF.

This clonotype was found a few times. For the CDR3, the DNA is TGCGCCAGCAGCCAAGCAGGGGGCCGGAACACTGAAGCTTTCTTT. It specifies CASSQAGGRNTEAFF. The chain joins TRBV4-1 to TRBJ1-1, with 8 nucleotides matching TRBD1. CDR3 length: 15 amino acids. The germline CDR1 and CDR2 sequences are MGHRA and YSYEKL. V trimming: 1 base; J trimming: 1 base; junction bases outside the gene matches: 2.

A single count supports this clonotype. The gene calls are TRBV3-1 and TRBJ2-5; 10 bases are a match to TRBD1. Germline V gene sequence: CDR1 LGHDT, CDR2 YNNKEL (reference sequence). The CDR3 covers 14 residues. Germline trimming cut 3 bases from V and 4 bases from J; bases unmatched to any gene: 2. CDR3 region: CASSQTGGPETQYF. The CDR3 nucleotides are TGTGCCAGCAGCCAGACAGGGGGCCCAGAGACCCAGTACTTC.

The chain carries TRBV19 and TRBJ1-2; 7 nucleotides align to TRBD1. The V gene end was trimmed by 0 bases and the J gene end by 8 bases; junction bases not matched to a gene: 15. Looked up from germline, CDR1 is LNHDA and CDR2 is SQIVND (reference sequence). This CDR3 region has 17 residues. Written as DNA, the CDR3 is TGTGCCAGTAGTATAGATCTGCGAGGGCAGGGGGTAAGAGGCTACACCTTC. Protein: CASSIDLRGQGVRGYTF.

The chain is built from TRBV27 and TRBJ1-5; no firm D call. The CDR3 has 15 residues. Germline V gene sequence: CDR1 MNHEY, CDR2 SMNVEV (reference sequence). The V end lost 0 bases, the J end lost 0 bases, and 6 bases lay between the germline ends. CDR3 protein: CASSLSPDSNQPQHF. The CDR3 bases are TGTGCCAGCAGTTTATCCCCGGATAGCAATCAGCCCCAGCATTTT.

This chain links TRBV4-1 with TRBJ2-1; possibly TRBD1 or TRBD2 for D (6 bases each). The CDR3 has 16 amino acids. Trimming cost V 4 bases and J 9 bases, with 22 bases left between them. CDR1 is MGHRA, CDR2 YSYEKL, per germline. The CDR3 DNA follows: TGCGCCAGCAGCCCCCATAGGGCAGGGGACTTAGGTGAGCAGTTCTTC. Translation: CASSPHRAGDLGEQFF.